Sequencing of this T cell receptor beta chain was carried out in a study of cytomegalovirus exposure and HLA in healthy donors. Turning to the study itself: Ancestry clustering placed around four fifths of several hundred genotyped donors in the Caucasian-associated cluster. Whole-study results and caveats: Analysis performed later found more than 15,000 TCR beta sequences associated with HLA alleles at 0.05 false discovery rate.

The CDR3 covers 14 residues. The PCR used 60 Vbeta and 13 Jbeta primers. Sequencing used immunoSEQ multiplex PCR; TCRdb keeps in-frame clones, though not all of them. The table has about 150,000 clones, roughly 68% seen once. This clone was seen only a few times. Its antigen remains unidentified. Input material: PBMCs. The clonotype was recovered from a man aged 25-40 years in good health and CMV-seropositive. The V gene is TRBV21-1, the J gene TRBJ2-7; the D segment call TRBD2 is taken from the table without a DNA check. TRBV21-1 is annotated as a pseudogene. CDR3 amino acids: CASSKGGGGREQYF. The CDR3 nucleotides are TGTGCCAGCAGCAAAGGTGGGGGAGGGAGAGAGCAGTACTTC.